This record covers a single T cell receptor (beta chain). This sample is drawn from a study of blood T cell repertoires in COVID-19. The repertoire was sequenced with immunoSEQ multiplex PCR; TCRdb's copy has only in-frame clones and lacks some. The repertoire holds 65,000 to 90,000 clones, approximately 80% seen once, with around 2% in the top ten. Enrolment of Seattle patients took place during active infection, and they were followed longitudinally. Germline V lookup: CDR1 MDHEN, CDR2 SYDVKM. V dropped 7 bases and J dropped 5; count of bases not matched to a gene: 11. There are 17 residues in the CDR3.

This receptor was identified in a man between 65 and 85 years old with COVID-19, enrolled during active disease. Sequenced input: peripheral blood. The V call is TRBV28, the J call TRBJ2-1; TRBD2 agrees at 13 bases. CDR3 loop: CASKQTSGRLVHNEQFF. In nucleotides, the CDR3 is TGTGCCAGCAAGCAGACTAGCGGGAGGCTCGTCCACAATGAGCAGTTCTTC.